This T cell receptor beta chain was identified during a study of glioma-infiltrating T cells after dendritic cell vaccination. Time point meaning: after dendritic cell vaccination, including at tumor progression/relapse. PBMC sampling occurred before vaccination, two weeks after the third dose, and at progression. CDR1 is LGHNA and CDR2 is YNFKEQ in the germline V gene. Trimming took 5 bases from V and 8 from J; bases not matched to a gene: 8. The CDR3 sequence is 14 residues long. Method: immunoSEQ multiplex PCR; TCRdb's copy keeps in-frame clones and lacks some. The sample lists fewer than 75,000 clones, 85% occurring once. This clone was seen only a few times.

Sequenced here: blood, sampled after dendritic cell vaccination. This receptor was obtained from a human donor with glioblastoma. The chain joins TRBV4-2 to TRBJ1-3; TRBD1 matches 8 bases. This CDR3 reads CASSDRDRRYTIYF. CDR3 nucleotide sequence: TGTGCCAGCAGCGACCGGGACAGGCGGTACACCATATATTTT.